Presented here are 14 T cell receptor beta chains from one specimen sequenced in a study of blood T cells in healthy people across ages. A second PCR of about 7 to 12 cycles used a sample-barcoded 5' primer and a J-beta primer mix. TCRdb called the 5' RACE reads again in MiXCR, with one record for every CDR3 protein. The repertoire includes 1.5 million to 1.9 million distinct CDR3 sequences, approximately 42% of them detected once, and around 4% sits in the top ten. What was sequenced was blood. All receptors derive from a woman aged 18 to 35 in good health.

The CDR3 DNA follows: TGTGCCAGCAGCCTCAGACACTCCACTGAAGCTTTCTTT. This translates into CASSLRHSTEAFF. This chain connects TRBV11-2 to TRBJ1-1, with D unclear. The CDR3 loop spans 13 amino acids. CDR1 and CDR2 (germline): SGHAT, FQNNGV. V lost 5 bases and J lost 4, with 11 bases in between.

This clonotype was seen only a few times. The gene calls are TRBV10-3 and TRBJ2-3; maybe TRBD2 (5 bases). Per germline, CDR1 ENHRY and CDR2 SYGVKD. The CDR3 length is 13 residues. V dropped 2 bases and J dropped 3 bases, with 6 bases sitting between them. CDR3 loop: CAISERETDTQYF. The CDR3 bases are TGTGCCATCAGTGAGAGGGAGACAGATACGCAGTATTTT.

This chain joins TRBV12-3 or TRBV12-4 and TRBJ1-1, with 12 positions matching TRBD1. V was pared by 9 bases and J by 5 bases, with 7 bases of the junction left unmatched. The length of the CDR3 is 14 residues. In nucleotides, the CDR3 is TGTGCCAGTTCCCGGGACAGGGGGCGGACTGAAGCTTTCTTT. Its protein is CASSRDRGRTEAFF.

This clonotype turned up a few times. The CDR3 spells CSARLAGDPLSDTQYF. The CDR3 coding sequence is TGCAGTGCAAGACTAGCGGGGGACCCCCTGTCAGATACGCAGTATTTT. This chain uses TRBV20-1 with TRBJ2-3, with 12 positions matching TRBD2. Looked up from germline, CDR1 is DFQATT and CDR2 is SNEGSKA (reference sequence). The trim removed 6 bases at V and 4 bases at J, leaving 11 bases unmatched. The CDR3 extends over 16 amino acids.

The chain joins TRBV9 to TRBJ2-5; the match to TRBD2 covers 8 bases. V lost 4 bases, J lost 5 bases, and 10 bases stayed unmatched. Germline V gene sequence: CDR1 SGDLS, CDR2 YYNGEE. The CDR3 has 15 amino acids. The CDR3 loop reads CASSLSAGDGETQYF. CDR3 in DNA: TGTGCCAGCAGCCTATCAGCGGGAGACGGGGAGACCCAGTACTTC.

The chain is built from TRBV21-1 and TRBJ2-2; whether TRBD2, the table's D call, matches the DNA was not checked. TRBV21-1 is termed a pseudogene. The CDR3 is made up of 18 amino acids. Written as DNA, the CDR3 is TGTGCCAGCAGCAAAGCAAAGACTAGCGGGGGGAACACCGGGGAGCTTTTTTTT. Its translation: CASSKAKTSGGNTGELFF.

This clonotype has at least ten counts. The V call is TRBV11-2, the J call TRBJ1-2; D unresolved. V gave up 9 bases and J gave up 0 bases, with 11 bases separating them. The CDR3 totals 13 residues. CDR1 SGHAT and CDR2 FQNNGV come from the germline V gene. The DNA for the CDR3 is TGTGCCAGTAGACAATTATCTAACTATGGCTACACCTTC. This gives the protein CASRQLSNYGYTF.

This chain links TRBV20-1 with TRBJ2-7; weak D call: TRBD2 (6 bases). Trimming stripped 8 bases from V and 4 bases from J, with 27 bases between. This CDR3 has 16 residues. CDR1 DFQATT and CDR2 SNEGSKA come from the germline V gene (reference sequence). CDR3 DNA sequence: TGCAGTCAGAGAGATCGACGTCACCCTGGGAGGTACGAGCAGTACTTC. Translation: CSQRDRRHPGRYEQYF.

This clonotype was observed a few times. The chain recombines TRBV6-1 with TRBJ2-7, with D hard to call. The CDR3 runs to 12 residues. V was cut by 1 base and J by 8 bases, with 9 bases left in between. Per the germline V gene, CDR1 is MNHNS and CDR2 is SASEGT. This CDR3 reads CASSEGAAKQYF. In nucleotides, the CDR3 is TGTGCCAGCAGTGAAGGGGCCGCCAAGCAGTACTTC.

The chain joins TRBV29-1 to TRBJ2-5; TRBD1 or TRBD2 may be the D gene (5 bases each). Gene TRBJ2-1 matches the end of the DNA better, so the J call may be wrong. Germline CDR1 is SQVTM and CDR2 is ANQGSEA. The CDR3 covers 15 residues. CDR3 residues: CSVERGVEPQETQFF. In DNA, the CDR3 is TGCAGCGTTGAACGAGGGGTGGAACCGCAAGAGACCCAGTTCTTC.

About this clonotype: Since a much larger clone is just one base distant, this may be a read error. The V call is TRBV4-3, the J call TRBJ2-7; D is perhaps TRBD1 or TRBD2 (5 bases each). The DNA end is more similar to TRBJ2-5, so the J call may be wrong. CDR1 is LGHNA and CDR2 is YSLEER in the germline V gene. The CDR3 spans 13 residues. This CDR3 is CASSQSTRGTQYF. The CDR3 bases are TGCGCCAGCAGCCAGAGCACGAGGGGGACCCAGTACTTC.

This rearrangement joins TRBV20-1 to TRBJ1-2, with TRBD1 matching over 7 bases. Unmatched junction bases numbered 9, after V lost 6 bases and J lost 8 bases. The CDR3 covers 12 residues. From germline, CDR1 is DFQATT and CDR2 SNEGSKA (reference sequence). The CDR3 reads CSARQGLYGYTF. CDR3 sequence (DNA): TGCAGTGCCCGACAGGGTTTATACGGCTACACCTTC.

V gene TRBV7-9 combines with J gene TRBJ2-1; 7 bases line up with TRBD1. Germline trimming cut 4 bases from V and 5 bases from J; bases unmatched to any gene: 20. This CDR3 is 19 amino acids long. The germline gives CDR1 SEHNR, CDR2 FQNEAQ (reference sequence). The CDR3 DNA reads TGTGCCAGCAGCTCCCGAGGGGCGTTCGGGGACAGTCTAAACAATGAGCAGTTCTTC. Protein: CASSSRGAFGDSLNNEQFF.

This sequence joins TRBV20-1 and TRBJ2-7; D is perhaps TRBD1 or TRBD2 (5 bases each). Germline V gives CDR1 DFQATT, CDR2 SNEGSKA (reference sequence). The CDR3 spans 13 residues. Trimming removed 6 bases from V and 2 bases from J, with 14 bases in between. Here the CDR3 DNA reads TGCAGTGCCACAGGTCCGGGAACCTACGAGCAGTACTTC. Encoded protein: CSATGPGTYEQYF.